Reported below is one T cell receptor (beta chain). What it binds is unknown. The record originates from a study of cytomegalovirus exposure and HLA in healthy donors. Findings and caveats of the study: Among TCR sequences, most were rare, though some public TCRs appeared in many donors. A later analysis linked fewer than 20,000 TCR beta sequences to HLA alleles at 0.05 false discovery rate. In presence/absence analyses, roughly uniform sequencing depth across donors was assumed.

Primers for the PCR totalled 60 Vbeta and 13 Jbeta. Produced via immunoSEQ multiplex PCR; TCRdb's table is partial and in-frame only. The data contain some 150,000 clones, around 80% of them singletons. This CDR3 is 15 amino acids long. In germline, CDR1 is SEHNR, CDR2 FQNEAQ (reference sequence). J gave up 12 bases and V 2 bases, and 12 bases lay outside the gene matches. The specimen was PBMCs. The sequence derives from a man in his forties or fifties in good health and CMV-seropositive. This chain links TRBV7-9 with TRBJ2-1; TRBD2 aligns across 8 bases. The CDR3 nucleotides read TGTGCCAGCAGCTTATTCCAAGCGGGGGCCCAGGGGCAGTTCTTC. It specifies CASSLFQAGAQGQFF.